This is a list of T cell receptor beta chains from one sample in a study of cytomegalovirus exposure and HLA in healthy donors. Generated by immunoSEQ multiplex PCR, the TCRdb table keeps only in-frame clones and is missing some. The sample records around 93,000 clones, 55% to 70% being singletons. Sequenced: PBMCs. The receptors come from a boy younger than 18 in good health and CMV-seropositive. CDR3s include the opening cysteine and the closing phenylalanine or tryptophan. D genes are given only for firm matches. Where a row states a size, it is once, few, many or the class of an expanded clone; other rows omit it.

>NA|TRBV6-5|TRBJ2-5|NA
TGTGCCAGCAGTTACGGGGGCAGGAGAGGGGAGACCCAGTACTTC
CASSYGGRRGETQYF
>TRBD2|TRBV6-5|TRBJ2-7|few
TGTGCCAGCAGCCCCGGGGGGGCCCAGTCGAACGAGCAGTACTTC
CASSPGGAQSNEQYF
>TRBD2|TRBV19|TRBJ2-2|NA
TGTGCCAGTAGTACCGGACTAGCGCCGGCCGTCTTCCACTCGAACACCGGGGAGCTGTTTTTT
CASSTGLAPAVFHSNTGELFF
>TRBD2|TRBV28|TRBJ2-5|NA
TGTGCCAGCAGCAACGGGAGGGGAGAGACCCAGTACTTC
CASSNGRGETQYF
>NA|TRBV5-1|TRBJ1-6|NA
TGCGCCAGCAGCGAATTAGGGGGGGAGTCACCCCTCCACTTT
CASSELGGESPLHF
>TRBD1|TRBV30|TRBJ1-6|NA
TGTGCCTGGAAAATCACCGGGACAGGGGATTCACCCCTCCACTTT
CAWKITGTGDSPLHF
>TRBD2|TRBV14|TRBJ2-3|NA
TGTGCCAGCAGCGTAGCGGGTTTATACACAGATACGCAGTATTTT
CASSVAGLYTDTQYF
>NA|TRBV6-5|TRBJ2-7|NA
TGTGCCAGCAGTTACTCGAGGCTTCCCTACGAGCAGTACTTC
CASSYSRLPYEQYF
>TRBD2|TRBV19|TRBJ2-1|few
TGTGCCAGTAGTATGTTTCCTAGCGGAGGGGTCTACAATGAGCAGTTCTTC
CASSMFPSGGVYNEQFF
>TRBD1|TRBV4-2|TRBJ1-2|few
TGTGCCAGCAGCCAAGATACATCGGGACAGGGTTATGGCTACACCTTC
CASSQDTSGQGYGYTF
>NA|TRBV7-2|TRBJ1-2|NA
TGTGCCAGCAGCTCAGACTTATATGGCTACACCTTC
CASSSDLYGYTF
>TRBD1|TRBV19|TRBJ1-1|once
TGTGCCAGTAGTTTTACCGGGACAGGTTTCGGTAGAGCTTTCTTT
CASSFTGTGFGRAFF
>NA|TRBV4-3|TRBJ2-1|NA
TGCGCCAGCAGCCCCGGGGTTGGAACAGTTAGCTCCTACAATGAGCAGTTCTTC
CASSPGVGTVSSYNEQFF